The 16 T cell receptor beta chains below were found in one sample sequenced in a study of cytomegalovirus exposure and HLA in healthy donors. Amplification used 60 Vbeta primers and 13 Jbeta primers. Clones were read by immunoSEQ multiplex PCR, and TCRdb kept only the in-frame ones, dropping some. The data hold approximately 110,000 clones, with 60% to 80% observed a single time. The material sequenced was PBMCs. These receptors came from a man aged 25 to 40 in good health and CMV-seronegative.

The V and J genes are TRBV23-1 and TRBJ2-3; 7 nucleotides line up with TRBD1. TRBV23-1 has ORF status, its function being uncertain. This CDR3 contains 15 residues. V lost 6 bases and J lost 1; bases outside the gene matches: 7. CDR3 residues: CASRITGDRTDTQYF. In nucleotides, the CDR3 is TGCGCCAGCAGGATCACAGGGGACCGCACAGATACGCAGTATTTT.

This chain links TRBV19 with TRBJ1-1; 8 positions match TRBD1. CDR3 size: 14 residues. Germline values: CDR1 LNHDA, CDR2 SQIVND (reference sequence). The V and J ends lost 5 bases and 5 bases, in that order; junction bases with no gene match: 7. CDR3 loop: CASSARTGRTEAFF. As DNA, the CDR3 is TGTGCCAGTAGTGCAAGGACAGGGCGGACTGAAGCTTTCTTT. The full variable domain, with the rest looked up from reference TRBV19 and TRBJ1-1, is DGGITQSPKYLFRKEGQNVTLSCEQNLNHDAMYWYRQDPGQGLRLIYYSQIVNDFQKGDIAEGYSVSREKKESFPLTVTSAQKNPTAFYLCASSARTGRTEAFFGQGTRLTVV.

The chain couples TRBV15 to TRBJ1-3; D might be TRBD1 (6 bases). CDR3 length: 13 residues. Germline loops: CDR1 LNHNV, CDR2 YYDKDF (reference sequence). V dropped 9 bases and J dropped 4 bases, with 13 bases sitting between them. The CDR3: CATSQGHGNTIYF. Written as DNA, the CDR3 is TGTGCCACTAGTCAGGGACACGGAAACACCATATATTTT.

The gene calls are TRBV27 and TRBJ1-1; D is unclear. V lost 5 bases and J 1 base, leaving 8 bases between the germline ends. The CDR3 runs 13 residues. In germline, CDR1 is MNHEY, CDR2 SMNVEV (reference sequence). The CDR3 region has the DNA TGTGCCAGCAGTCCCTTACAGAACACTGAAGCTTTCTTT. Its protein is CASSPLQNTEAFF.

The chain carries TRBV18 and TRBJ2-1, with 9 bases fitting TRBD2. The V gene end was trimmed by 2 bases and the J gene end by 5 bases; junction bases not matched to a gene: 7. The CDR3 runs 16 residues. In germline, CDR1 is KGHSH, CDR2 LQKENI. CDR3 bases: TGTGCCAGCTCACCAAATGCGGGAGGGGTCAACAATGAGCAGTTCTTC. The encoded protein is CASSPNAGGVNNEQFF.

In its sample, this clone was seen a few times. The rearrangement uses TRBV6-1 and TRBJ2-7; possibly TRBD1 for D (5 bases). CDR1 and CDR2 (germline): MNHNS, SASEGT. This CDR3 is 15 amino acids long. Trimming left V 6 bases short and J 3 bases short, with 18 bases between. The CDR3 sequence: CASRASDTIYYEQYF. The CDR3 DNA reads as TGTGCCAGCAGGGCTTCGGACACAATCTACTACGAGCAGTACTTC.

The chain has TRBV29-1 and TRBJ2-2; TRBD2 matches at 14 bases. The germline V gene encodes CDR1 SQVTM and CDR2 ANQGSEA. There are 17 residues in the CDR3. The CDR3 bases are TGCACCCTACGACCGGGGACTAGCGGGAGCAGGGCCGGGGAGCTGTTTTTT. Protein sequence: CTLRPGTSGSRAGELFF.

V is TRBV11-1 and J is TRBJ2-1, with TRBD2 matching 9 bases. This CDR3 has 14 amino acids. V shed 5 bases and J 5 bases; nucleotides not matched to a gene: 4. Germline CDR1 is SGHAT and CDR2 is FQDESV (reference sequence). The CDR3 region is CASSRASGNNEQFF. DNA of the CDR3: TGTGCCAGCAGCCGAGCTAGCGGGAACAATGAGCAGTTCTTC. The complete variable domain, with remaining parts taken from reference TRBV11-1 and TRBJ2-1, reads EAEVAQSPRYKITEKSQAVAFWCDPISGHATLYWYRQILGQGPELLVQFQDESVVDDSQLPKDRFSAERLKGVDSTLKIQPAELGDSAMYLCASSRASGNNEQFFGPGTRLTVL.

The chain couples TRBV7-2 to TRBJ2-3; TRBD2 might be the D (6 bases). The germline V gene has CDR1 SGHTA and CDR2 FQGNSA. The V end was cut by 5 bases, the J end by 0 bases, with 15 bases between. The CDR3 extends over 16 amino acids. The CDR3 DNA sequence: TGTGCCAGCAGCCCTCGCGGGACCACTAGCACAGATACGCAGTATTTT. Translation gives CASSPRGTTSTDTQYF.

The chain carries TRBV7-3 and TRBJ2-1; D gene ambiguous. This CDR3 comprises 15 residues. Germline-derived CDR1 and CDR2 are SGHTA and FQGTGA. With 5 bases removed from V and 0 bases from J, the gap between germline ends came to 11 bases. DNA of the CDR3: TGTGCCAGCAGCCCTCAAGCAAGCTCCTACAATGAGCAGTTCTTC. Translated, it gives CASSPQASSYNEQFF.

This clone was observed a handful of times. This chain connects TRBV6-5 to TRBJ2-3; possible D gene TRBD1, 6 bases. V dropped 4 bases and J dropped 1 base, with 15 bases sitting between them. Germline V gives CDR1 MNHEY, CDR2 SVGAGI. The CDR3 runs to 16 residues. CDR3 nucleotide sequence: TGTGCCAGCAGTTCCCCCCGGGACACCCGCACAGATACGCAGTATTTT. Translation gives CASSSPRDTRTDTQYF.

This clone was detected once. V and J are TRBV7-2 and TRBJ2-1; D remains unclear. This CDR3 comprises 13 residues. V was clipped by 4 bases and J by 6 bases, with 10 bases between them. Germline V lookup: CDR1 SGHTA, CDR2 FQGNSA. CDR3 loop: CASSSRSTNEQFF. The CDR3 DNA sequence: TGTGCCAGCAGCTCTCGGTCTACCAATGAGCAGTTCTTC.

The rearrangement joins TRBV19 to TRBJ1-2; 9 nucleotides agree with TRBD1. Germline V lookup: CDR1 LNHDA, CDR2 SQIVND (reference sequence). This CDR3 is built from 14 residues. The V and J ends lost 6 bases and 5 bases, in that order; junction bases with no gene match: 7. The CDR3 region is CASRPGQGIYGYTF. CDR3 DNA sequence: TGTGCCAGTAGACCGGGACAGGGCATTTATGGCTACACCTTC.

J is TRBJ2-5 and V is TRBV7-9, with D maybe TRBD1 (5 bases). The CDR3 is 13 residues long. Trimming cost V 2 bases and J 2 bases, with 6 bases left between them. The germline V gene encodes CDR1 SEHNR and CDR2 FQNEAQ (reference sequence). Here the CDR3 reads CASSLRQQETQYF. CDR3 DNA sequence: TGTGCCAGCAGCTTACGACAGCAAGAGACCCAGTACTTC. The full variable domain, with the rest looked up from reference TRBV7-9 and TRBJ2-5, is DTGVSQNPRHKITKRGQNVTFRCDPISEHNRLYWYRQTLGQGPEFLTYFQNEAQLEKSRLLSDRFSAERPKGSFSTLEIQRTEQGDSAMYLCASSLRQQETQYFGPGTRLLVL.

This rearrangement joins TRBV7-9 to TRBJ2-4; D is unclear. CDR1 is SEHNR and CDR2 is FQNEAQ in the germline V gene (reference sequence). The CDR3 is 11 amino acids. V was pared by 4 bases and J by 6 bases, with 4 bases between. For the CDR3, the DNA is TGTGCCAGCAGCTCGGGAAACATTCAGTACTTC. Translated, it gives CASSSGNIQYF.

The gene calls are TRBV11-2 and TRBJ2-2; TRBD2 agrees at 9 bases. CDR1 and CDR2 from the germline V gene are SGHAT and FQNNGV. V lost 2 bases and J lost 0; bases outside the gene matches: 7. This CDR3 has 18 amino acids. In DNA, the CDR3 is TGTGCCAGCAGCTTAAGGGTGGGACTAGCATCGAACACCGGGGAGCTGTTTTTT. This encodes CASSLRVGLASNTGELFF.